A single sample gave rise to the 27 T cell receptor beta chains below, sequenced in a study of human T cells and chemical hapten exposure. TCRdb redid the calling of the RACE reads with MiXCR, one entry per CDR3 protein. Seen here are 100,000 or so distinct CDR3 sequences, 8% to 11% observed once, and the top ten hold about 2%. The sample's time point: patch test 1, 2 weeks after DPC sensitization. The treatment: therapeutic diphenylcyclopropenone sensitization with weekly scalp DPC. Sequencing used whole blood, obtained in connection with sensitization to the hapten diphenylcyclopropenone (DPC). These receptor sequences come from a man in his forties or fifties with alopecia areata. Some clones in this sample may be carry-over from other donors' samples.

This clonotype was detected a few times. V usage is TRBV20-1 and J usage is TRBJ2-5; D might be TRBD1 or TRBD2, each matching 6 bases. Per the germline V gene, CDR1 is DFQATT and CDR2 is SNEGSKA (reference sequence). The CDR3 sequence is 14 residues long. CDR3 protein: CSASTQGRQETQYF. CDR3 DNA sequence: TGCAGCGCCTCAACTCAGGGGAGGCAAGAGACCCAGTACTTC.

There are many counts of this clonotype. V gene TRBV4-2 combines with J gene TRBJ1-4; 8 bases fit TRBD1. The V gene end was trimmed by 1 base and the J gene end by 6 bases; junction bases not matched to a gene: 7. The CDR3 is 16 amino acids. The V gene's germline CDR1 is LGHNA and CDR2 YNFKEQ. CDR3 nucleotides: TGTGCCAGCAGCCAAGGAGCGCCGGGACAGGATGAAAAACTGTTTTTT. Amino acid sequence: CASSQGAPGQDEKLFF.

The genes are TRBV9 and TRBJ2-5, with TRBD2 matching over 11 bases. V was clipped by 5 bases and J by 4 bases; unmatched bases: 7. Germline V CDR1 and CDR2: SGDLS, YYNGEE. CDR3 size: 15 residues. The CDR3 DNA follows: TGTGCCAGCAGTATACGAGGGACTAGCGGAGAGACCCAGTACTTC. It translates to CASSIRGTSGETQYF.

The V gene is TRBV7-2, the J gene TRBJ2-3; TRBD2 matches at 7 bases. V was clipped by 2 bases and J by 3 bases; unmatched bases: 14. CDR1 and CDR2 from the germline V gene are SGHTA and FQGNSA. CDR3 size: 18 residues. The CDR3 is CASSLPRQRGSRTDTQYF. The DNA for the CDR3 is TGTGCCAGCAGCTTACCCCGGCAGCGCGGGAGTAGGACAGATACGCAGTATTTT. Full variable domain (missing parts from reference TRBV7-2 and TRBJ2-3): GAGVSQSPSNKVTEKGKDVELRCDPISGHTALYWYRQSLGQGLEFLIYFQGNSAPDKSGLPSDRFSAERTGGSVSTLTIQRTQQEDSAVYLCASSLPRQRGSRTDTQYFGPGTRLTVL.

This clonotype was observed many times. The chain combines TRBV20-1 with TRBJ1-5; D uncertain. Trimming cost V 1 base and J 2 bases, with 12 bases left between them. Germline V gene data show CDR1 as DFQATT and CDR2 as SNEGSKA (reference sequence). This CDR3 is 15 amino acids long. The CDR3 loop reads CSARVDYEGNQPQHF. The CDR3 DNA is TGCAGTGCTAGAGTGGACTATGAGGGCAATCAGCCCCAGCATTTT.

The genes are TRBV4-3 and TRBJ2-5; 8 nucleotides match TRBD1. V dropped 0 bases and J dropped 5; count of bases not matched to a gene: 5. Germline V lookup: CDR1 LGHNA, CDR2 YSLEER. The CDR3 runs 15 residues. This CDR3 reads CASSQDGRGLETQYF. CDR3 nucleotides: TGCGCCAGCAGCCAAGATGGCAGGGGGCTTGAGACCCAGTACTTC.

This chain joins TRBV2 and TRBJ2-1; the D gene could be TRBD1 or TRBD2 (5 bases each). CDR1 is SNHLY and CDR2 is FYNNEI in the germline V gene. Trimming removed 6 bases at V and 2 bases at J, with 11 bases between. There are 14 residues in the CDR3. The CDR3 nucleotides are TGTGCCAGCAGGTCCGGGACGGCCTACAATGAGCAGTTCTTC. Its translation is CASRSGTAYNEQFF.

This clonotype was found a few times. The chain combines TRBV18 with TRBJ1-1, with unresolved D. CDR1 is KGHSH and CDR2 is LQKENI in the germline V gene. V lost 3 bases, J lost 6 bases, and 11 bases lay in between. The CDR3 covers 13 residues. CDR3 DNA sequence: TGTGCCAGCTCACCTGACGGGTGGGCTGAAGCTTTCTTT. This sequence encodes CASSPDGWAEAFF.

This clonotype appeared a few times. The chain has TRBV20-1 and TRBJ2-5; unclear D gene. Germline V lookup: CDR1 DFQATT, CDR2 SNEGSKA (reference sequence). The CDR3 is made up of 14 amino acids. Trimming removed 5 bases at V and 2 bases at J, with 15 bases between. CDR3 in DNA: TGCAGTGCTGAAGGCCCAAATGTTCAAGAGACCCAGTACTTC. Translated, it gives CSAEGPNVQETQYF.

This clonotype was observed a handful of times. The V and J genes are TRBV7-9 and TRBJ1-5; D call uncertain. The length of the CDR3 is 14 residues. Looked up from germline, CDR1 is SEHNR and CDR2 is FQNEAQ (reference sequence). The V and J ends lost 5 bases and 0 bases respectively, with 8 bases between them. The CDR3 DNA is TGTGCCAGCAGCCCCCCGGCTAGCAATCAGCCCCAGCATTTT. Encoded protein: CASSPPASNQPQHF.

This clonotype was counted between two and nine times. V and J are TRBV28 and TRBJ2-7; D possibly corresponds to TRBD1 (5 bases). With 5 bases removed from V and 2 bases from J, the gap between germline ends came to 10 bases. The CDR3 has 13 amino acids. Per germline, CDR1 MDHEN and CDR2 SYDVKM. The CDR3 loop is CASSRRDAYEQYF. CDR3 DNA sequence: TGTGCCAGCAGTCGCAGGGATGCCTACGAGCAGTACTTC.

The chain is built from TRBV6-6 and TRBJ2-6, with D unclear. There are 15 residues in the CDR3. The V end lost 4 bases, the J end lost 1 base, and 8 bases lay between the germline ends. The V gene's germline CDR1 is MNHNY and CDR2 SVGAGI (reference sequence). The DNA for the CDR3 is TGTGCCAGCAGTTCCCCCGGTTCTGGGGCCAACGTCCTGACTTTC. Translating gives CASSSPGSGANVLTF.

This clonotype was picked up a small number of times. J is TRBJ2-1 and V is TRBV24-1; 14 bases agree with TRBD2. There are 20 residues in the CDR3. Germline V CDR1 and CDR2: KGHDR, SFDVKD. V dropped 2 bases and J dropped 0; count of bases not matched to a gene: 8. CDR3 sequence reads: CATSDSLGLAGGRSYNEQFF. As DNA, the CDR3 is TGTGCCACCAGTGATTCACTTGGACTAGCGGGAGGCCGCTCCTACAATGAGCAGTTCTTC.

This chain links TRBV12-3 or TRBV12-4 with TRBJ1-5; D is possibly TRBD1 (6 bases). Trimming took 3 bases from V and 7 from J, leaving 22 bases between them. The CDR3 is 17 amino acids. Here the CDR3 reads CASSLVLGGALGQPQHF. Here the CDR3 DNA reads TGTGCCAGCAGTTTGGTATTAGGGGGGGCCCTTGGGCAGCCCCAGCATTTT.

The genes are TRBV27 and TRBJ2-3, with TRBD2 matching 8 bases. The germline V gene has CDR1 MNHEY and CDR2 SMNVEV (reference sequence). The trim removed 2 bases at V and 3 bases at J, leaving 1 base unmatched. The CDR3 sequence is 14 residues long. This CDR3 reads CASSLIAGTDTQYF. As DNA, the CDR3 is TGTGCCAGCAGTTTAATAGCGGGAACAGATACGCAGTATTTT.

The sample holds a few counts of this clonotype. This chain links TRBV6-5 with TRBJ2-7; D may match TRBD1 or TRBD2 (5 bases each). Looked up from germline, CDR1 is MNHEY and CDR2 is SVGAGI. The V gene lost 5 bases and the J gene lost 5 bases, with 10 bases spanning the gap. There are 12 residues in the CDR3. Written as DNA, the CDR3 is TGTGCCAGCAGTCCCCGGGGCCACGAGCAGTACTTC. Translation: CASSPRGHEQYF.

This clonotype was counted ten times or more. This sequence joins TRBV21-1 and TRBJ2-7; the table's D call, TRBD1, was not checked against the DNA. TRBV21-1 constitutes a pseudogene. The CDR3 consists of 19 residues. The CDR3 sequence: CASSKAKLSDRFSSYEQYV. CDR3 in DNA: TGTGCCAGCAGCAAAGCGAAGCTGTCAGACAGGTTTAGCTCCTACGAGCAGTACGTC.

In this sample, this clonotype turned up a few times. DNA for the CDR3: TGTGCCAGCAGTGATGAGTATCCTGCTACCTCTGGGGCCAACGTCCTGACTTTC. Translating gives CASSDEYPATSGANVLTF. The chain joins TRBV25-1 to TRBJ2-6; unclear D gene. The CDR3 is made up of 18 amino acids. Trimming took 3 bases from V and 0 from J, leaving 15 bases between them. Germline values: CDR1 MGHDK, CDR2 SYGVNS. The full variable domain, its missing parts supplied by reference TRBV25-1 and TRBJ2-6, is EADIYQTPRYLVIGTGKKITLECSQTMGHDKMYWYQQDPGMELHLIHYSYGVNSTEKGDLSSESTVSRIRTEHFPLTLESARPSHTSQYLCASSDEYPATSGANVLTFGAGSRLTVL.

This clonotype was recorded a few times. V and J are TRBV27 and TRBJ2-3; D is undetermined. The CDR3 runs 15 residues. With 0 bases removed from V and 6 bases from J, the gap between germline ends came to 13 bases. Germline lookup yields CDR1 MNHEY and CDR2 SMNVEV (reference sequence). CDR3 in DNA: TGTGCCAGCAGTTTATCGGTAGACGGAGCCGATACGCAGTATTTT. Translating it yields CASSLSVDGADTQYF.

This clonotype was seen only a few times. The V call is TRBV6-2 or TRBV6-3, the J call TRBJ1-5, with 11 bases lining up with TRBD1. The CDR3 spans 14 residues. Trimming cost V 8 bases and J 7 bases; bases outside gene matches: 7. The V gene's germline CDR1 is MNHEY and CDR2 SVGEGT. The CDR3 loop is CASSGTGGYQPQHF. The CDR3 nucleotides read TGTGCCAGCTCTGGGACAGGGGGATACCAGCCCCAGCATTTT.

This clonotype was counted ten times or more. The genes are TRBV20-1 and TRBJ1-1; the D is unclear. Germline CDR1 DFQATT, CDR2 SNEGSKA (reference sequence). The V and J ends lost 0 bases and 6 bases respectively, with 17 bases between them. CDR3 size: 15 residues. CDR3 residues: CSARDLPPAPAEAFF. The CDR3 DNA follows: TGCAGTGCTAGAGATCTTCCCCCAGCGCCCGCTGAAGCTTTCTTT.

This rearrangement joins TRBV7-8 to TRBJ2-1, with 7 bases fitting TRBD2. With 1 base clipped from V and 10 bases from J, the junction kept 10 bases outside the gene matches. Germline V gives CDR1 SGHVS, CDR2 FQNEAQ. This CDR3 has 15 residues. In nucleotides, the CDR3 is TGTGCCAGCAGCTTAGACCCAGCGGGACCGTGGGAGCAGTTCTTC. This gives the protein CASSLDPAGPWEQFF.

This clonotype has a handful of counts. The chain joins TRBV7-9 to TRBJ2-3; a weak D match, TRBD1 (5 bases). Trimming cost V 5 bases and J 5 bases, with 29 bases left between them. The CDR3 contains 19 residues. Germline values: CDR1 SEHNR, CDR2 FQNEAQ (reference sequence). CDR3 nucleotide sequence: TGTGCCAGCAGCCCCAGCTTGGGCTCACGACAGACCCTGGGAGATACGCAGTATTTT. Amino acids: CASSPSLGSRQTLGDTQYF.

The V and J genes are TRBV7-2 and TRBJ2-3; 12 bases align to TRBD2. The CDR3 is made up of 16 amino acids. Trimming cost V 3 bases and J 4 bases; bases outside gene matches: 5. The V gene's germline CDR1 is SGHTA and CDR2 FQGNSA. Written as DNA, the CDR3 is TGTGCCAGCAGCTTTACTAGCGGGAGGAGGTCAGATACGCAGTATTTT. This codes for CASSFTSGRRSDTQYF.

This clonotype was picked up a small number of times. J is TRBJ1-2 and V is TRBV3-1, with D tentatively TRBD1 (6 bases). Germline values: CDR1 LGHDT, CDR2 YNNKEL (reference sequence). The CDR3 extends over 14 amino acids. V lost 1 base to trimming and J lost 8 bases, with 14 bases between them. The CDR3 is CASSQGERGGGYTF. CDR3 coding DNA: TGTGCCAGCAGCCAAGGCGAACGAGGGGGAGGCTACACCTTC.

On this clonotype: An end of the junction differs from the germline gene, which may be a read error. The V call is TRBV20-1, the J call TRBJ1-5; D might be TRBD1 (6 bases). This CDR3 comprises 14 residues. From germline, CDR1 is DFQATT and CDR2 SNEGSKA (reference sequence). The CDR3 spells CSANPGAVNQPQNF. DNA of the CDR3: TGCAGTGCTAACCCGGGGGCGGTCAATCAGCCCCAGAATTTT.

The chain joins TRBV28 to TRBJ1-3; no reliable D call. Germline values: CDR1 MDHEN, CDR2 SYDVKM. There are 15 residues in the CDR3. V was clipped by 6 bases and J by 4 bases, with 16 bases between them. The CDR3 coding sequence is TGTGCCAGCAGGCCAGCCGCCCGAGCGGGAAACACCATATATTTT. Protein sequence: CASRPAARAGNTIYF.